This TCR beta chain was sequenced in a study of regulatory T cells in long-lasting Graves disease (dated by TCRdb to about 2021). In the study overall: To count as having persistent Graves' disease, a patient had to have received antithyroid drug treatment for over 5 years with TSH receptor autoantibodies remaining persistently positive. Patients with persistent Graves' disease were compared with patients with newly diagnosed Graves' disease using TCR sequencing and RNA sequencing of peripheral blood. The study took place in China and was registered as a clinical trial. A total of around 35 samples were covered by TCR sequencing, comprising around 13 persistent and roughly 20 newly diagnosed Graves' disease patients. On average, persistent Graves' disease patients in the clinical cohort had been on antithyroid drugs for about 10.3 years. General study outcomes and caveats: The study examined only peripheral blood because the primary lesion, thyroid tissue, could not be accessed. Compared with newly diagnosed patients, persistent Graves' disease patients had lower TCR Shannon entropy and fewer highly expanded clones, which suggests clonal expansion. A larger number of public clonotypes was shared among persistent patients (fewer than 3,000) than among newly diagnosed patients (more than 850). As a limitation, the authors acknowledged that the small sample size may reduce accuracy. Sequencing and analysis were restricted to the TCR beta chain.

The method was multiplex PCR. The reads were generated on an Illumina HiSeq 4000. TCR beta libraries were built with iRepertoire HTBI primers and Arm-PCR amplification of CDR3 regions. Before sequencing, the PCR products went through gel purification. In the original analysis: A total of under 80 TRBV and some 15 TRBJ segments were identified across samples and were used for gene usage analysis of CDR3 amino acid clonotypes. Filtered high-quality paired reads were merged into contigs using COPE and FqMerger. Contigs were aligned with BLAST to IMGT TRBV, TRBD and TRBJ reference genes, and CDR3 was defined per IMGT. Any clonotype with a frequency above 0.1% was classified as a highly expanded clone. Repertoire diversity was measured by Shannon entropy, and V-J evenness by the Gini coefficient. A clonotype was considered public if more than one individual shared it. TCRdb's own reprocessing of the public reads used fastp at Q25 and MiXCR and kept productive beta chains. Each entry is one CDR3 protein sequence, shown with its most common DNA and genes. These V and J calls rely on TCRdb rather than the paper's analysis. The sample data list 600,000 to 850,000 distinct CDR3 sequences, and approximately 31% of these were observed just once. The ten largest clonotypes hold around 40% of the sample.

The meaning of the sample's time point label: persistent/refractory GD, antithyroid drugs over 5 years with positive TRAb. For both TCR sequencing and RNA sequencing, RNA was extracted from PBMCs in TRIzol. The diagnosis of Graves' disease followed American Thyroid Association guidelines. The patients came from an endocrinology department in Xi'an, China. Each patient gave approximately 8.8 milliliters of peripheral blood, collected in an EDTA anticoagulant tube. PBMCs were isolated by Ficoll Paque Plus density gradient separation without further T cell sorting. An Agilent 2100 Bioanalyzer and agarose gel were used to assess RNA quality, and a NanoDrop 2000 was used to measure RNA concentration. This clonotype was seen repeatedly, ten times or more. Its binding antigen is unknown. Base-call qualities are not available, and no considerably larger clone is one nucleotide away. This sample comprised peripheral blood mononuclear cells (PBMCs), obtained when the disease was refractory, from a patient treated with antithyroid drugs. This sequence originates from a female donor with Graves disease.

The CDR3 is CASSIAEGGYGYTF. The nucleotide sequence reads as follows: TGTGCCAGTAGTATTGCGGAGGGAGGCTATGGCTACACCTTC. The rearrangement joined TRBV19 to TRBJ1-2; too little of a D gene remains to name it. The germline V gene (reference sequence) supplies CDR1 LNHDA and CDR2 SQIVND. There are 14 amino acids in the CDR3, from cysteine to phenylalanine inclusive. Only the CDR3 portion is preserved as DNA: 42 bases, with reading frame beginning at the first base. The junction shows trimming of 3 bases on V and 4 bases on J, plus 12 bases between the germline ends.